A single sample is the source of the 30 T cell receptor beta chains below, sequenced in a study of T cell repertoires in cytomegalovirus infection. Each CDR3 protein gets one entry after TCRdb re-called the reads with MiXCR. The table lists 300,000 or so distinct CDR3 sequences, around 9.1% of them singletons, with less than 3% in the top ten. The sample was PBMCs. Receptor source: a human donor in good health (CMV status not recorded). Some clones in this sample may be carry-over from other donors' samples.

This clonotype was found many times. J is TRBJ2-7 and V is TRBV11-1; D is undetermined. Germline-derived CDR1 and CDR2 are SGHAT and FQDESV (reference sequence). Deletions cut 2 bases from V and 2 bases from J, with 7 bases between. The CDR3 has 13 amino acids. CDR3 amino acids: CASSLYRAYEQYF. In DNA form, the CDR3 reads TGTGCCAGCAGCTTATATAGGGCCTACGAGCAGTACTTC.

This clonotype was observed many times. The chain employs TRBV12-3 or TRBV12-4 and TRBJ2-3; 7 bases line up with TRBD2. V lost 3 bases and J lost 2; bases outside the gene matches: 5. This CDR3 is built from 15 residues. CDR3: CASSFQRGTTDTQYF. The DNA of the CDR3 is TGTGCCAGCAGTTTTCAGCGGGGAACCACAGATACGCAGTATTTT.

This clonotype was counted at least ten times. The rearrangement links TRBV5-1 to TRBJ2-1; D is undetermined. The CDR3 covers 13 residues. In germline, CDR1 is SGHRS, CDR2 YFSETQ. Trimming removed 0 bases at V and 5 bases at J, with 6 bases between. CDR3 DNA sequence: TGCGCCAGCAGCTTGGCCTGGGACAATGAGCAGTTCTTC. It yields the protein CASSLAWDNEQFF.

This clonotype was recorded at least ten times. The rearrangement links TRBV4-3 to TRBJ2-3, with TRBD1 matching 11 bases. Germline values: CDR1 LGHNA, CDR2 YSLEER. J gave up 9 bases and V 0 bases, and 8 bases lay outside the gene matches. The CDR3 has 16 amino acids. The CDR3, as DNA: TGCGCCAGCAGCCAAGACGGGACAGGGGGACTCGTGACGCAGTATTTT. Amino acid sequence: CASSQDGTGGLVTQYF.

This clonotype has a count of ten or more. The V call is TRBV20-1, the J call TRBJ1-1; 7 bases agree with TRBD1. CDR1 is DFQATT, CDR2 SNEGSKA, per germline (reference sequence). This CDR3 has 13 amino acids. The V gene end was trimmed by 6 bases and the J gene end by 1 base; junction bases not matched to a gene: 5. CDR3 coding DNA: TGCAGTGCCAAACCAGGGGGGAACACTGAAGCTTTCTTT. As protein: CSAKPGGNTEAFF.

This clonotype was observed at least ten times. This chain uses TRBV6-5 with TRBJ1-6, with D unresolved. CDR3 length equals 18 residues. CDR1 is MNHEY and CDR2 is SVGAGI in the germline V gene. Trimming shortened V by 2 bases and J by 4 bases, and 18 bases separated the two germline ends. The chain's CDR3 is CASSYVGFRSSYNSPLHF. As DNA, the CDR3 is TGTGCCAGCAGTTACGTGGGGTTTAGGTCTTCGTATAATTCACCCCTCCACTTT.

This clonotype was detected ten times or more. This chain links TRBV20-1 with TRBJ1-2; D is uncertain. Trimming pared 6 bases from V and 8 bases from J, leaving 19 bases between. In germline, CDR1 is DFQATT, CDR2 SNEGSKA (reference sequence). The CDR3 is made up of 13 amino acids. The CDR3 reads CSALDPQGGGYTF. The CDR3 DNA reads as TGCAGTGCACTGGACCCCCAAGGTGGAGGCTACACCTTC.

This clonotype was counted between two and nine times. V and J are TRBV29-1 and TRBJ1-1, with D possibly matching TRBD1 (6 bases). The germline V gene has CDR1 SQVTM and CDR2 ANQGSEA. V shed 6 bases and J shed 1 base, with 18 bases lying between them. CDR3 length: 15 residues. In DNA form, the CDR3 reads TGCAGCGTCCAAGGGGGGCGCGGGAGGAACACTGAAGCTTTCTTT. Translated: CSVQGGRGRNTEAFF.

In its sample, this clonotype was seen many times. The chain employs TRBV20-1 and TRBJ2-7, with D perhaps TRBD1 (5 bases). The CDR3 has 11 amino acids. V shed 1 base and J shed 4 bases, with 5 bases lying between them. Germline V CDR1 and CDR2: DFQATT, SNEGSKA (reference sequence). The chain's CDR3 is CSARAGYEQYV. For the CDR3, the DNA is TGCAGTGCTAGAGCAGGGTACGAGCAGTACGTC.

There are many counts of this clonotype. The chain links TRBV14 to TRBJ2-1; 8 positions agree with TRBD1. Germline-derived CDR1 and CDR2 are SGHDN and FVKESK. This CDR3 is 16 amino acids long. V shed 4 bases, J shed 5 bases, and the junction held 10 bases outside the gene matches. The CDR3 DNA sequence: TGTGCCAGCAGCCGGCCCGGACAGGGATCCCACAATGAGCAGTTCTTC. Amino acids: CASSRPGQGSHNEQFF.

This clonotype was seen at least ten times. V is TRBV7-2 and J is TRBJ2-3; 9 positions agree with TRBD2. The CDR3 length is 15 residues. The trim removed 3 bases at V and 4 bases at J, leaving 5 bases unmatched. Germline CDR1 is SGHTA and CDR2 is FQGNSA. CDR3 in DNA: TGTGCCAGCAGCTTGCGGGGGGGTCCCCCAGATACGCAGTATTTT. It encodes CASSLRGGPPDTQYF.

This clonotype has at least ten counts. The chain joins TRBV28 to TRBJ2-7; D might be TRBD1 (5 bases). CDR1 is MDHEN, CDR2 SYDVKM, per germline. V lost 6 bases and J 2 bases, leaving 23 bases between the germline ends. The CDR3 runs to 17 residues. CDR3 sequence reads: CASSLRGRSTRTYEQYV. The CDR3 bases are TGTGCCAGCAGCTTAAGGGGCCGGAGCACCCGAACCTACGAGCAGTACGTC.

This clonotype came up many times. This chain connects TRBV7-2 to TRBJ2-3; 7 positions agree with TRBD1. V was pared by 6 bases and J by 0 bases, with 9 bases of the junction left unmatched. This CDR3 region has 16 residues. Germline V gene lookup returns CDR1 SGHTA and CDR2 FQGNSA. The CDR3 reads CASRRGPGRSTDTQYF. For the CDR3, the DNA is TGTGCCAGCAGAAGGGGGCCCGGAAGAAGCACAGATACGCAGTATTTT.

This clonotype was observed at least ten times. The V gene is TRBV20-1, the J gene TRBJ2-1, with TRBD1 as a possible D gene (6 bases). The CDR3 contains 17 residues. The V gene's germline CDR1 is DFQATT and CDR2 SNEGSKA (reference sequence). V was trimmed by 5 bases and J by 5 bases, leaving 25 bases between them. In nucleotides, the CDR3 is TGCAGTGCTTATATAACCGGGACACCGAAAATTGACAATGAGCAGTTCTTC. Translated, it gives CSAYITGTPKIDNEQFF.

In this sample, this clonotype turned up many times. This chain joins TRBV7-2 and TRBJ1-5; TRBD1 is a possible D gene (5 bases). This CDR3 region has 13 residues. The germline V and J ends were trimmed by 3 bases and 7 bases, with 10 bases remaining between them. Looked up from germline, CDR1 is SGHTA and CDR2 is FQGNSA. The CDR3 sequence is CASSFGGRQPQHF. As DNA, the CDR3 is TGTGCCAGCAGCTTCGGGGGGAGACAGCCCCAGCATTTT.

This clonotype was seen more than once but under ten times. The chain links TRBV27 to TRBJ2-7, with 8 bases matching TRBD1. The CDR3 covers 14 residues. The V gene's germline CDR1 is MNHEY and CDR2 SMNVEV (reference sequence). With 0 bases clipped from V and 6 bases from J, the junction kept 4 bases outside the gene matches. This chain's CDR3 is CASSLSGQGSEQYV. DNA for the CDR3: TGTGCCAGCAGTTTATCAGGACAGGGCTCCGAGCAGTACGTC.

In this sample, this clonotype turned up many times. CDR3 bases: TGTGCCAGCAGCACTACAGGGGGGGTGGGCAATCAGCCCCAGCATTTT. Residues: CASSTTGGVGNQPQHF. The V and J genes are TRBV7-9 and TRBJ1-5; TRBD1 matches 8 bases. The germline gives CDR1 SEHNR, CDR2 FQNEAQ (reference sequence). CDR3 size: 16 residues. J gave up 2 bases and V 5 bases, and 8 bases lay outside the gene matches. Using reference TRBV7-9 and TRBJ1-5 for the parts outside the CDR3, the full variable domain is DTGVSQNPRHKITKRGQNVTFRCDPISEHNRLYWYRQTLGQGPEFLTYFQNEAQLEKSRLLSDRFSAERPKGSFSTLEIQRTEQGDSAMYLCASSTTGGVGNQPQHFGDGTRLSIL.

This clonotype occurred many times. This chain joins TRBV11-2 and TRBJ1-1; TRBD1 might be the D (5 bases). Germline values: CDR1 SGHAT, CDR2 FQNNGV. V gave up 5 bases and J gave up 3 bases, with 7 bases separating them. This CDR3 region has 12 residues. CDR3 loop: CASSRGDTEAFF. CDR3 DNA sequence: TGTGCCAGCAGCCGGGGGGACACTGAAGCTTTCTTT.

The chain is built from TRBV10-3 and TRBJ2-5; no firm D call. CDR1 and CDR2 (germline): ENHRY, SYGVKD. The V gene lost 2 bases and the J gene lost 2 bases, with 6 bases spanning the gap. This CDR3 is 13 amino acids long. CDR3 coding DNA: TGTGCCATCAGTGAGAGAATGCAAGAGACCCAGTACTTC. Translation: CAISERMQETQYF.

Of note for this clonotype: Since a much larger clone is just one base distant, this may be a read error. The gene calls are TRBV3-1 and TRBJ2-1; D ambiguous. The V gene's germline CDR1 is LGHDT and CDR2 YNNKEL (reference sequence). The CDR3 consists of 12 residues. CDR3 amino acids: CDSSQENHEQFF. The CDR3 DNA reads TGTGACAGCAGCCAAGAGAACCATGAGCAGTTCTTC.

This clonotype was recorded many times. The J gene is TRBJ1-5, the V gene TRBV29-1, with D hard to call. In germline, CDR1 is SQVTM, CDR2 ANQGSEA. The CDR3 runs 13 residues. Trimming took off 7 bases at V and 2 bases at J, with 12 bases between the two ends. CDR3 sequence reads: CSARAEGNQPQHF. CDR3 sequence (DNA): TGCAGCGCAAGGGCGGAGGGCAATCAGCCCCAGCATTTT.

This clonotype has at least ten counts. The genes are TRBV28 and TRBJ2-7, with no clear D. This CDR3 comprises 13 residues. The V end was cut by 4 bases, the J end by 0 bases, with 7 bases between. CDR1 is MDHEN, CDR2 SYDVKM, per germline. CDR3 DNA sequence: TGTGCCAGCAGTTCGGTTGACTCCTACGAGCAGTACGTC. Protein sequence: CASSSVDSYEQYV.

A few counts support this clonotype. This chain uses TRBV4-2 with TRBJ1-5, with D unclear. V lost 2 bases and J 3 bases, leaving 11 bases between the germline ends. The CDR3 has 15 residues. CDR1 and CDR2 from the germline V gene are LGHNA and YNFKEQ. CDR3 sequence: CASSQSRLDNQPQHF. CDR3 coding DNA: TGTGCCAGCAGCCAATCTAGGTTGGACAATCAGCCCCAGCATTTT.

The rearrangement joins TRBV20-1 to TRBJ1-2, with D possibly TRBD1 on 6 matching bases. Between the trimmed V and J ends, which lost 0 bases and 0 bases, there was a span of 14 bases. Germline V gene lookup returns CDR1 DFQATT and CDR2 SNEGSKA (reference sequence). This CDR3 has 16 residues. The CDR3 DNA reads as TGCAGTGCTAGAGATCCGAGACAGGCCTCTAACTATGGCTACACCTTC. Amino acids: CSARDPRQASNYGYTF.

This clonotype was recorded at least ten times. This chain joins TRBV7-2 and TRBJ1-5; no definite D call. The V and J ends lost 1 base and 4 bases respectively, with 11 bases between them. CDR3 length: 15 amino acids. Germline CDR1 is SGHTA and CDR2 is FQGNSA. The chain's CDR3 is CASSLVFSGNQPQHF. CDR3 nucleotides: TGTGCCAGCAGCTTAGTTTTCTCCGGTAATCAGCCCCAGCATTTT.

There are many counts of this clonotype. V and J are TRBV5-4 and TRBJ2-1, with TRBD1 matching 9 bases. The germline V gene has CDR1 SGHNT and CDR2 YYREEE (reference sequence). The CDR3 runs 15 residues. Trimming at V came to 4 bases and at J to 5 bases, leaving 7 bases not matched to a gene. CDR3 in DNA: TGTGCCAGCAGCCAACCGGGACAGGGTAACAATGAGCAGTTCTTC. This codes for CASSQPGQGNNEQFF. The entire variable domain, with the rest obtained from reference TRBV5-4 and TRBJ2-1, is as follows: ETGVTQSPTHLIKTRGQQVTLRCSSQSGHNTVSWYQQALGQGPQFIFQYYREEENGRGNFPPRFSGLQFPNYSSELNVNALELDDSALYLCASSQPGQGNNEQFFGPGTRLTVL.

This clonotype showed up many times. The J gene is TRBJ2-1, the V gene TRBV7-2; 8 nucleotides match TRBD2. The CDR3 contains 15 residues. Germline V gene data show CDR1 as SGHTA and CDR2 as FQGNSA. With 6 bases clipped from V and 10 bases from J, the junction kept 14 bases outside the gene matches. The CDR3 DNA sequence: TGTGCCAGCAGTTCTTTTAGCGGGACCCTAGGGGAGCAGTTCTTC. Its translation: CASSSFSGTLGEQFF. Full variable domain (remainder filled in from reference TRBV7-2 and TRBJ2-1): GAGVSQSPSNKVTEKGKDVELRCDPISGHTALYWYRQSLGQGLEFLIYFQGNSAPDKSGLPSDRFSAERTGGSVSTLTIQRTQQEDSAVYLCASSSFSGTLGEQFFGPGTRLTVL.

There are many counts of this clonotype. V gene TRBV20-1 combines with J gene TRBJ2-7; TRBD1 matches at 10 bases. Per germline, CDR1 DFQATT and CDR2 SNEGSKA (reference sequence). The V and J ends lost 3 bases and 3 bases, in that order; junction bases with no gene match: 5. CDR3 length: 14 residues. The CDR3 reads CSARDGQGGYEQYV. The CDR3 coding sequence is TGCAGTGCTAGGGACGGACAGGGGGGCTACGAGCAGTACGTC.

This clonotype was recorded many times. The genes are TRBV12-3 or TRBV12-4 and TRBJ2-1; 8 positions match TRBD1. With V trimmed by 6 bases and J by 7 bases, 11 bases remained unmatched. This CDR3 contains 15 residues. CDR3: CASRQTGGGGNEQFF. DNA of the CDR3: TGTGCCAGCAGACAAACAGGGGGTGGTGGAAATGAGCAGTTCTTC.

V gene TRBV19 combines with J gene TRBJ1-1; perhaps TRBD1 as D (5 bases). Germline V gives CDR1 LNHDA, CDR2 SQIVND (reference sequence). CDR3 length: 13 amino acids. Between the trimmed V and J ends, which lost 4 bases and 3 bases, there was a span of 9 bases. The DNA of the CDR3 is TGTGCCAGTAGTAGGGGGAGTGACACTGAAGCTTTCTTT. It encodes CASSRGSDTEAFF.